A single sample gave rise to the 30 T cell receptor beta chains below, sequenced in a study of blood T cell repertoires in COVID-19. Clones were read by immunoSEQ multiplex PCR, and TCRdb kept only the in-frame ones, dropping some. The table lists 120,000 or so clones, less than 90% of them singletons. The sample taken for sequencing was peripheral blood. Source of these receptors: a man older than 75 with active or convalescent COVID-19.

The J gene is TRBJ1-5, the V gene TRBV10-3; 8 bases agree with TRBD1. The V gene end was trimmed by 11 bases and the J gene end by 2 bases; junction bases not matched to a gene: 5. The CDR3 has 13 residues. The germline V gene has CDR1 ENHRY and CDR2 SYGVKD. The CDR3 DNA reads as TGTGCCTCAAAGGGACAGGGCAATCAGCCCCAGCATTTT. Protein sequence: CASKGQGNQPQHF.

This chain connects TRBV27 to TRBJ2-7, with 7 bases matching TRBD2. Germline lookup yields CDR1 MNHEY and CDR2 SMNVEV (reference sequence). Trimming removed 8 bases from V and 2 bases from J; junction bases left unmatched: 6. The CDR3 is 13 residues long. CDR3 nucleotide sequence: TGTGCCAGCGGCCTCCGGGGGGCCTACGAGCAGTACTTC. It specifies CASGLRGAYEQYF.

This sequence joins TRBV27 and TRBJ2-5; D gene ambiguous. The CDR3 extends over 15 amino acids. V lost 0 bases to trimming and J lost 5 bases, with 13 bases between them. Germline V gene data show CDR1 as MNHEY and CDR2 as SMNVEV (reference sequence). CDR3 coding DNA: TGTGCCAGCAGTTTATCGATAAACCCCGGGGAGACCCAGTACTTC. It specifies CASSLSINPGETQYF.

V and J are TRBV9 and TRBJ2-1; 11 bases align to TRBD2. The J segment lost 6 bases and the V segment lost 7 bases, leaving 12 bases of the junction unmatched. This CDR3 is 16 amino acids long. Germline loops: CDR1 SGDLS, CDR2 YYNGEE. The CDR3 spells CASGSLTSGDFNEQFF. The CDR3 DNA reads TGTGCCAGCGGATCCCTGACTAGCGGGGATTTCAATGAGCAGTTCTTC.

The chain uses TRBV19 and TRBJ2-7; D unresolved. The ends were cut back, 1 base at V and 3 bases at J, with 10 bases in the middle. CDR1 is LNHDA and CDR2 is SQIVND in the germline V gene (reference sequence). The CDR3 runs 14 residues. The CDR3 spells CASSIGSRGYEQYF. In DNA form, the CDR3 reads TGTGCCAGTAGTATAGGCAGCCGCGGCTACGAGCAGTACTTC.

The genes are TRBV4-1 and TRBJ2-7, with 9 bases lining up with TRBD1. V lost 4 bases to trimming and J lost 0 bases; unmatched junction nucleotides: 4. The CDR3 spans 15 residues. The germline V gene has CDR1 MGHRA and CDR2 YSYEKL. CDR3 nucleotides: TGCGCCAGCAGCCTGGACAGGGGTCGCTCCTACGAGCAGTACTTC. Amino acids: CASSLDRGRSYEQYF.

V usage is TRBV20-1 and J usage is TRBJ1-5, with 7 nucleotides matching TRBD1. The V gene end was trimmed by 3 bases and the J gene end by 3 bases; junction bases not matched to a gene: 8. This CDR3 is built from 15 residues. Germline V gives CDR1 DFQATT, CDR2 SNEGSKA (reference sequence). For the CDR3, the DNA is TGCAGTGCTAGTCCGGTGACAGGGACCAATCAGCCCCAGCATTTT. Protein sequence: CSASPVTGTNQPQHF.

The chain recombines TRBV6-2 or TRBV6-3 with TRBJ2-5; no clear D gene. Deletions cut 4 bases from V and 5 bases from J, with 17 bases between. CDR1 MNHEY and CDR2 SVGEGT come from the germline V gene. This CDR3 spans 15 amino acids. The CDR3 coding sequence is TGTGCCAGCAGTTGGTCGCCAGGTCTCTTGGAGACCCAGTACTTC. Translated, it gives CASSWSPGLLETQYF.

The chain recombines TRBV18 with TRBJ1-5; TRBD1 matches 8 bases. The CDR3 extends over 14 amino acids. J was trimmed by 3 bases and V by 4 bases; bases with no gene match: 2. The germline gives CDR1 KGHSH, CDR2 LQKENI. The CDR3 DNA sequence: TGTGCCAGCTCACAGGACAGGGACAATCAGCCCCAGCATTTT. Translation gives CASSQDRDNQPQHF.

This CDR3 reads CASSLGVSREREEQFF. The CDR3 DNA is TGTGCCAGCAGCTTAGGAGTCTCGCGGGAAAGGGAAGAGCAGTTCTTC. The chain has TRBV11-3 and TRBJ2-1; weak D call: TRBD2 (6 bases). This CDR3 spans 16 amino acids. The V gene's germline CDR1 is SGHNT and CDR2 YENEEA. V lost 1 base, J lost 10 bases, and 20 bases lay in between.

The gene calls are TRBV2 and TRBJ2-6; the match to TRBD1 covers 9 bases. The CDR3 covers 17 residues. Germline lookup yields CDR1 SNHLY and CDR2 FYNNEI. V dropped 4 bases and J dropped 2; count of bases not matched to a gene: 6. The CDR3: CASSAEQGATGANVLTF. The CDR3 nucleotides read TGTGCCAGCAGTGCAGAACAGGGGGCCACTGGGGCCAACGTCCTGACTTTC.

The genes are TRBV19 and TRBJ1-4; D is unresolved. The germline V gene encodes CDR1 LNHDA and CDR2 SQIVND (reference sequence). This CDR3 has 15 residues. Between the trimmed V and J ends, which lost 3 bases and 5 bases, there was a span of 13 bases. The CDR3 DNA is TGTGCCAGTAGTATTGGTGCTAACTGGAATGAAAAACTGTTTTTT. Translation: CASSIGANWNEKLFF.

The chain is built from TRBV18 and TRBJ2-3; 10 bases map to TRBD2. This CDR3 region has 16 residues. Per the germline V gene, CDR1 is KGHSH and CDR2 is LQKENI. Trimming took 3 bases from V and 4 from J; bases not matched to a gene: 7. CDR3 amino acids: CASSPSSGGGADTQYF. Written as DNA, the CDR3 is TGTGCCAGCTCACCGTCTAGCGGGGGAGGCGCAGATACGCAGTATTTT.

The CDR3 DNA is TGTGCCAGCAGTGAGGAAGCAGGGGGCTACAATGAGCAGTTCTTC. Its translation is CASSEEAGGYNEQFF. The chain uses TRBV6-4 and TRBJ2-1; 7 nucleotides line up with TRBD1. The ends lost 3 bases at V and 3 bases at J; junction bases unmatched: 5. Germline CDR1 is MRHNA and CDR2 is SNTAGT. This CDR3 has 15 residues.

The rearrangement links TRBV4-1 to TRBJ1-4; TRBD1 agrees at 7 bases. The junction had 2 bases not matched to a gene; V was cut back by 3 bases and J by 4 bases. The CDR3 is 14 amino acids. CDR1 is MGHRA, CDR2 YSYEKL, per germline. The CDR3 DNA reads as TGCGCCAGCAGCCACGGACAGGTTAATGAAAAACTGTTTTTT. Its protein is CASSHGQVNEKLFF.

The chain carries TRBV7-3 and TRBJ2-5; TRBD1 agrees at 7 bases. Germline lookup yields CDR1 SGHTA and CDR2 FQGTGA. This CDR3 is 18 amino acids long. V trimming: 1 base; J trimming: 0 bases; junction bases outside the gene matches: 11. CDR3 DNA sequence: TGTGCCAGCAGCTTAAGGGCGCCGGGACAGTCGTACCAAGAGACCCAGTACTTC. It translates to CASSLRAPGQSYQETQYF.

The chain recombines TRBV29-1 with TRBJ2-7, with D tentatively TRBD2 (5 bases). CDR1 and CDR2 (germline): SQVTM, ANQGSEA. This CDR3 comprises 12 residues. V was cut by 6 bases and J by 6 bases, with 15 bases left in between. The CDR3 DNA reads TGCAGCGTAATAGGTGAGGGTGGCGAGCAGTACTTC. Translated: CSVIGEGGEQYF.

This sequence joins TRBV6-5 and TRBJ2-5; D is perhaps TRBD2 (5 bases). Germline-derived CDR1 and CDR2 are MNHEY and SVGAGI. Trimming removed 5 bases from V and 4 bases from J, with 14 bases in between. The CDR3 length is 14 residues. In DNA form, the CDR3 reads TGTGCCAGCAGTCGGAGGCTTCAGTCAGAGACCCAGTACTTC. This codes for CASSRRLQSETQYF.

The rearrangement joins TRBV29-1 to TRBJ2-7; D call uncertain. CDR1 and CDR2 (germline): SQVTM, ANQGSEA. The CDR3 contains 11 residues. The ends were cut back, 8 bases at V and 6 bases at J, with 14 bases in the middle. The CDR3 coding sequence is TGCAGCTTCAGGCTAAGACGCGAGCAGTACTTC. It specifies CSFRLRREQYF.

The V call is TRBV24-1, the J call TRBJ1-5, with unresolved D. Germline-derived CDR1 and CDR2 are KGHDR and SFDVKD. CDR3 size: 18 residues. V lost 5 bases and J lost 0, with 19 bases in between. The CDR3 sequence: CATSVFHFHSNSNQPQHF. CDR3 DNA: TGTGCCACCAGTGTATTTCACTTTCACAGCAATAGCAATCAGCCCCAGCATTTT.

CDR3 loop: CASSSGQGGRETQYF. In DNA form, the CDR3 reads TGTGCCAGCAGCTCGGGACAGGGAGGGAGGGAGACCCAGTACTTC. This chain links TRBV7-9 with TRBJ2-5; TRBD1 aligns across 9 bases. This CDR3 has 15 amino acids. The junction had 8 bases not matched to a gene; V was cut back by 4 bases and J by 5 bases. CDR1 and CDR2 from the germline V gene are SEHNR and FQNEAQ (reference sequence).

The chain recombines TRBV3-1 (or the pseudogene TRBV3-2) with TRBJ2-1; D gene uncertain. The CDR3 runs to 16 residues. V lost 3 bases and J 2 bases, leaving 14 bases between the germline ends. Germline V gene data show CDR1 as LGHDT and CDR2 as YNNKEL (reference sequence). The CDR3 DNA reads TGTGCCAGCAGCCAGGCATGGGCAAGACCCTACAATGAGCAGTTCTTC. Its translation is CASSQAWARPYNEQFF.

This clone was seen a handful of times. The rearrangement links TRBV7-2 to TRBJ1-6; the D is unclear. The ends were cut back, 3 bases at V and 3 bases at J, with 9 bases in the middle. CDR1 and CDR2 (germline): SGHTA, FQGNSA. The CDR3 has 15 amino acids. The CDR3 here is CASSLRQNYNSPLHF. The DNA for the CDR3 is TGTGCCAGCAGCTTGAGGCAGAACTATAATTCACCCCTCCACTTT.

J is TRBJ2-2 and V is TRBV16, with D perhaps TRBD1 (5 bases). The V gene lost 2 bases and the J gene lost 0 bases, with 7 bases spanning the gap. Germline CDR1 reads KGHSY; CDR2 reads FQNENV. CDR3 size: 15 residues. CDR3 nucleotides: TGTGCCAGCAGCCAAGCAGGGACGAACACCGGGGAGCTGTTTTTT. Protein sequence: CASSQAGTNTGELFF.

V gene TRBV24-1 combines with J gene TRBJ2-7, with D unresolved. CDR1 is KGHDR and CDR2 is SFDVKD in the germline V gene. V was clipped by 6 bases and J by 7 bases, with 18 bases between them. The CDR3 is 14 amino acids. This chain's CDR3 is CATSNPGSHAEQYF. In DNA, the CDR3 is TGTGCCACCAGTAATCCCGGGTCGCACGCGGAGCAGTACTTC.

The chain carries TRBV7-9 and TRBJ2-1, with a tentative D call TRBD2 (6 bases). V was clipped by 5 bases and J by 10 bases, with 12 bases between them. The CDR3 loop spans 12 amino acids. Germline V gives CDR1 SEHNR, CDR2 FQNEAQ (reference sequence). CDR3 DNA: TGTGCCAGCAGCACCCTCGCGGGGGAGCAGTTCTTC. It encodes CASSTLAGEQFF.

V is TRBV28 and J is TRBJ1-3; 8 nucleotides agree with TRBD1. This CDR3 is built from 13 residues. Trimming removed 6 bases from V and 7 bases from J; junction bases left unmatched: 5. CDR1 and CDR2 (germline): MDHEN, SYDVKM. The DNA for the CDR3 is TGTGCCAGCAGAGACAGGGGAGGGAACACCATATATTTT. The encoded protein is CASRDRGGNTIYF.

CDR3 in DNA: TGCAGCGTTGTGACAGCGGGAAAGGGGAATGAGCAGTTCTTC. It encodes CSVVTAGKGNEQFF. This sequence joins TRBV29-1 and TRBJ2-1, with TRBD2 identical over 7 bases. Germline values: CDR1 SQVTM, CDR2 ANQGSEA. V trimming: 4 bases; J trimming: 7 bases; junction bases outside the gene matches: 10. The CDR3 is 14 amino acids.

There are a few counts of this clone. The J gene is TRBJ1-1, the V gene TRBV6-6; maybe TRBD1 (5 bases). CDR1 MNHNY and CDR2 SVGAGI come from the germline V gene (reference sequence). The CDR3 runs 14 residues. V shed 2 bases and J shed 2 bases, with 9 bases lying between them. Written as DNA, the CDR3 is TGTGCCAGCAGTTACCAGCAGGGAAACACTGAAGCTTTCTTT. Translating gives CASSYQQGNTEAFF.

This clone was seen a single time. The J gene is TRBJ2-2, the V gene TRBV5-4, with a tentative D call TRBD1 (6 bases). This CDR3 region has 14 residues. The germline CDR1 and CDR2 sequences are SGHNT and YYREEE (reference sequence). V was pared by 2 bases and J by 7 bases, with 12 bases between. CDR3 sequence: CASSFGQLSGELFF. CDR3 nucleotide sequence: TGTGCCAGCAGCTTCGGACAGTTGAGCGGGGAGCTGTTTTTT. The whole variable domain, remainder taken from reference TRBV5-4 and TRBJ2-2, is ETGVTQSPTHLIKTRGQQVTLRCSSQSGHNTVSWYQQALGQGPQFIFQYYREEENGRGNFPPRFSGLQFPNYSSELNVNALELDDSALYLCASSFGQLSGELFFGEGSRLTVL.